One T cell receptor (beta chain) is described in this entry. Its antigen is not known. The record originates from a study of esophageal squamous cell carcinoma under preoperative chemotherapy. Study-level background: Both tumor-infiltrating lymphocytes and peripheral blood T cells had their TCR repertoires profiled.

Germline assignment: CDR1 MNHNS and CDR2 SASEGT. This CDR3 has 11 residues. TCRdb re-derived calls from the PCR reads in MiXCR, one entry per CDR3 protein. The data contain 15,000 or so distinct CDR3 sequences, 48% of them singletons. The time point was: before preoperative PTX-NDP chemotherapy. The study, taken as a whole, reports: After treatment, tumor-infiltrating lymphocytes seemed to come partly from incoming peripheral T cells, not only local changes. Paclitaxel-nedaplatin therapy caused immediate, substantial clonotype frequency changes.

This sample was obtained from a patient given preoperative chemotherapy. V and J are TRBV6-1 and TRBJ2-5; D is undetermined. The DNA end is a closer match to TRBJ2-7, so the J assignment may be wrong. The receptor was derived from a human donor with esophageal squamous cell carcinoma. The donor label of this sample is uncertain. CDR3 DNA sequence: TGTGCCAGCAGTGAGCTAGGCGAGCAGTACTTC. Its translation is CASSELGEQYF.